This is a list of T cell receptor beta chains from one sample in a study of OX40 agonist ivuxolimab in advanced cancers. The table came from immunoSEQ multiplex PCR; TCRdb's copy has only in-frame clones and leaves some out. Among 75,000 to 95,000 clones listed, approximately 90% were seen once. The input for sequencing was CD4+ or CD8+ T cells sorted from blood, taken in a trial of the OX40 agonist ivuxolimab. Receptors were obtained from an adult with an advanced solid tumor such as melanoma, head and neck, liver or kidney cancer. Each CDR3 is given with its conserved first and last residue. Each record gives: V gene, J gene, D gene, clone size, CDR3 protein, CDR3 DNA. A D gene is named only where the DNA matches it firmly. Clone size is shown for a subset of rows, as once, few, many or a class of expanded clone.

V gene: TRBV4-3
J gene: TRBJ1-1
D gene: .
clone size: .
CDR3 protein: CASSQGGGADVAEAFF
CDR3 DNA: TGCGCCAGCAGCCAAGGGGGAGGGGCAGACGTGGCTGAAGCTTTCTTT

V gene: TRBV13
J gene: TRBJ1-2
D gene: TRBD1
clone size: .
CDR3 protein: CASSLDGQGPYGYTF
CDR3 DNA: TGTGCCAGCAGCTTAGACGGACAGGGACCGTATGGCTACACCTTC

V gene: TRBV4-1
J gene: TRBJ2-7
D gene: .
clone size: .
CDR3 protein: CASSLRISYEQYF
CDR3 DNA: TGCGCCAGCAGCCTCAGGATCTCCTACGAGCAGTACTTC

V gene: TRBV10-3
J gene: TRBJ2-5
D gene: TRBD2
clone size: .
CDR3 protein: CAIGRGVEGKYF
CDR3 DNA: TGTGCCATCGGGCGGGGGGTCGAGGGAAAGTACTTC

V gene: TRBV11-2
J gene: TRBJ2-7
D gene: TRBD1
clone size: .
CDR3 protein: CASSYGTGSYEQYF
CDR3 DNA: TGTGCCAGCAGCTACGGGACAGGGTCCTACGAGCAGTACTTC

V gene: TRBV6-6
J gene: TRBJ2-1
D gene: TRBD2
clone size: .
CDR3 protein: CASTLLAGQYNEQFF
CDR3 DNA: TGTGCCAGCACCCTACTAGCGGGGCAATACAATGAGCAGTTCTTC

V gene: TRBV19
J gene: TRBJ1-1
D gene: .
clone size: few
CDR3 protein: CASSPQVIDTEAFF
CDR3 DNA: TGTGCCAGTAGTCCACAGGTAATTGACACTGAAGCTTTCTTT

V gene: TRBV4-2
J gene: TRBJ1-2
D gene: .
clone size: .
CDR3 protein: CASSQELDEGVNYGYTF
CDR3 DNA: TGTGCCAGCAGCCAAGAATTGGACGAGGGGGTTAACTATGGCTACACCTTC

V gene: TRBV10-3
J gene: TRBJ2-7
D gene: .
clone size: .
CDR3 protein: CAISDAGTISYEQYF
CDR3 DNA: TGTGCCATCAGTGACGCCGGGACAATTTCTTACGAGCAGTACTTC

V gene: TRBV7-4
J gene: TRBJ1-5
D gene: TRBD1
clone size: few
CDR3 protein: CASSLEGTEHNQPQHF
CDR3 DNA: TGTGCCAGCAGCTTAGAAGGGACAGAGCACAATCAGCCCCAGCATTTT

V gene: TRBV6-5
J gene: TRBJ1-1
D gene: TRBD1
clone size: .
CDR3 protein: CASSSGTGLNTEAFF
CDR3 DNA: TGTGCCAGCAGTTCCGGGACAGGTCTGAACACTGAAGCTTTCTTT

V gene: TRBV18
J gene: TRBJ2-3
D gene: TRBD2
clone size: .
CDR3 protein: CASSPPGGEGTDTQYF
CDR3 DNA: TGTGCCAGCTCACCGCCCGGGGGGGAAGGCACAGATACGCAGTATTTT

V gene: TRBV19
J gene: TRBJ1-2
D gene: .
clone size: few
CDR3 protein: CATWWGGYTF
CDR3 DNA: TGTGCCACCTGGTGGGGCGGCTACACCTTC

V gene: TRBV4-3
J gene: TRBJ2-5
D gene: TRBD2
clone size: .
CDR3 protein: CASSQEGLADGETQYF
CDR3 DNA: TGCGCCAGCAGCCAAGAGGGACTAGCGGACGGAGAGACCCAGTACTTC

V gene: TRBV10-3
J gene: TRBJ1-3
D gene: TRBD1
clone size: .
CDR3 protein: CAISLDRVGNTIYF
CDR3 DNA: TGTGCCATCAGTCTGGACAGGGTTGGAAACACCATATATTTT

V gene: TRBV12-5
J gene: TRBJ2-7
D gene: .
clone size: once
CDR3 protein: CASGPLGISYEQYF
CDR3 DNA: TGTGCTAGTGGTCCACTAGGGATCTCCTACGAGCAGTACTTC

V gene: TRBV6-6
J gene: TRBJ2-7
D gene: TRBD1
clone size: .
CDR3 protein: CASGTGEGEQYF
CDR3 DNA: TGTGCCAGCGGGACAGGGGAGGGCGAGCAGTACTTC

V gene: TRBV5-1
J gene: TRBJ1-1
D gene: .
clone size: .
CDR3 protein: CASTLSPGVGNTEAFF
CDR3 DNA: TGCGCCAGCACCTTGTCCCCAGGCGTCGGGAACACTGAAGCTTTCTTT

V gene: TRBV5-4
J gene: TRBJ1-2
D gene: .
clone size: .
CDR3 protein: CASSLGRQALALDGYTF
CDR3 DNA: TGTGCCAGCAGCTTGGGCCGACAGGCTCTTGCCTTAGATGGCTACACCTTC

V gene: TRBV5-5
J gene: TRBJ1-1
D gene: .
clone size: .
CDR3 protein: CASSLGRNTEAFF
CDR3 DNA: TGTGCCAGCAGCTTGGGTAGGAACACTGAAGCTTTCTTT

V gene: TRBV9
J gene: TRBJ1-4
D gene: TRBD1
clone size: .
CDR3 protein: CASSVVTGVDEKLFF
CDR3 DNA: TGTGCCAGCAGCGTAGTGACAGGGGTGGATGAAAAACTGTTTTTT

V gene: TRBV5-6
J gene: TRBJ2-1
D gene: TRBD2
clone size: .
CDR3 protein: CASSLAGLASNEQFF
CDR3 DNA: TGTGCCAGCAGCTTGGCTGGACTAGCTTCCAATGAGCAGTTCTTC

V gene: TRBV18
J gene: TRBJ1-1
D gene: TRBD1
clone size: once
CDR3 protein: CASSPGQGNTEAFF
CDR3 DNA: TGTGCCAGCTCGCCCGGACAGGGTAACACTGAAGCTTTCTTT

V gene: TRBV13
J gene: TRBJ1-2
D gene: .
clone size: .
CDR3 protein: CASSSAPRQPLNYGYTF
CDR3 DNA: TGTGCCAGCAGCTCCGCCCCCAGACAGCCATTAAACTATGGCTACACCTTC

V gene: TRBV10-2
J gene: TRBJ2-7
D gene: .
clone size: .
CDR3 protein: CASSEPGVGEQYF
CDR3 DNA: TGCGCCAGCAGTGAGCCGGGGGTAGGGGAGCAGTACTTC

V gene: TRBV4-1
J gene: TRBJ2-5
D gene: TRBD2
clone size: once
CDR3 protein: CASSQHSGGPAETQYF
CDR3 DNA: TGCGCCAGCAGCCAACATAGCGGGGGGCCAGCAGAGACCCAGTACTTC

V gene: TRBV7-8
J gene: TRBJ2-4
D gene: .
clone size: few
CDR3 protein: CASSFEDVAKNIQYF
CDR3 DNA: TGTGCCAGCAGCTTCGAGGACGTAGCCAAAAACATTCAGTACTTC

V gene: TRBV6-5
J gene: TRBJ1-2
D gene: .
clone size: .
CDR3 protein: CASSYFTAGTYGYTF
CDR3 DNA: TGTGCCAGCAGTTACTTCACCGCAGGAACTTATGGCTACACCTTC

V gene: TRBV27
J gene: TRBJ1-2
D gene: TRBD1
clone size: .
CDR3 protein: CASSSSGQGPYGYTF
CDR3 DNA: TGTGCCAGCAGTTCCTCGGGACAGGGCCCCTATGGCTACACCTTC

V gene: TRBV7-9
J gene: TRBJ2-2
D gene: .
clone size: .
CDR3 protein: CASSPWTDTNTGELFF
CDR3 DNA: TGTGCCAGCAGCCCATGGACAGACACGAACACCGGGGAGCTGTTTTTT

V gene: TRBV5-1
J gene: TRBJ1-2
D gene: .
clone size: .
CDR3 protein: CASSLSLLGLHF
CDR3 DNA: TGCGCCAGCAGCTTGAGTTTGTTAGGCCTCCACTTC

V gene: TRBV27
J gene: TRBJ1-6
D gene: .
clone size: .
CDR3 protein: CASSLSAESSYNSPLHF
CDR3 DNA: TGTGCCAGCAGTTTATCGGCCGAGAGCTCCTATAATTCACCCCTCCACTTT

V gene: TRBV5-1
J gene: TRBJ1-3
D gene: .
clone size: .
CDR3 protein: CASSFGNTIYF
CDR3 DNA: TGCGCCAGCAGCTTCGGAAACACCATATATTTT

V gene: TRBV11-2
J gene: TRBJ2-1
D gene: TRBD1
clone size: few
CDR3 protein: CASSRGTGLFF
CDR3 DNA: TGTGCCAGCAGCCGTGGGACAGGGCTGTTCTTC

V gene: TRBV4-1
J gene: TRBJ2-7
D gene: TRBD1
clone size: .
CDR3 protein: CASSQGPGQGYEQYF
CDR3 DNA: TGCGCCAGCAGCCAAGGACCGGGACAGGGCTACGAGCAGTACTTC

V gene: TRBV10-2
J gene: TRBJ2-1
D gene: TRBD2
clone size: .
CDR3 protein: CASSEGTSSYNEQFF
CDR3 DNA: TGCGCCAGCAGTGAAGGGACTAGCTCCTACAATGAGCAGTTCTTC

V gene: TRBV2
J gene: TRBJ2-7
D gene: TRBD2
clone size: .
CDR3 protein: CASSEARGGFSYEQYF
CDR3 DNA: TGTGCCAGCAGTGAAGCCCGCGGGGGGTTCTCCTACGAGCAGTACTTC

V gene: TRBV27
J gene: TRBJ1-5
D gene: .
clone size: .
CDR3 protein: CASSLGDTYQPQHF
CDR3 DNA: TGTGCCAGCAGTTTAGGGGACACTTATCAGCCCCAGCATTTT

V gene: TRBV5-1
J gene: TRBJ2-7
D gene: TRBD1
clone size: .
CDR3 protein: CASRGGQVPYEQYF
CDR3 DNA: TGCGCCAGCAGGGGTGGACAGGTACCTTACGAGCAGTACTTC

V gene: TRBV5-5
J gene: TRBJ1-2
D gene: .
clone size: .
CDR3 protein: CASSNGAGVNYGYTF
CDR3 DNA: TGTGCCAGCAGCAATGGGGCAGGGGTAAACTATGGCTACACCTTC

V gene: TRBV6-4
J gene: TRBJ2-1
D gene: TRBD2
clone size: .
CDR3 protein: CASSDSVLAAYNEQFF
CDR3 DNA: TGTGCCAGCAGTGACTCGGTACTAGCGGCTTACAATGAGCAGTTCTTC

V gene: TRBV7-8
J gene: TRBJ2-5
D gene: TRBD2
clone size: .
CDR3 protein: CASSLLAGGKLETQYF
CDR3 DNA: TGTGCCAGCAGCTTACTCGCGGGGGGGAAATTAGAGACCCAGTACTTC

V gene: TRBV7-6
J gene: TRBJ1-2
D gene: TRBD1
clone size: .
CDR3 protein: CASSLRDSGYGYTF
CDR3 DNA: TGTGCCAGCAGCTTACGGGACAGTGGCTATGGCTACACCTTC

V gene: TRBV7-9
J gene: TRBJ2-7
D gene: .
clone size: .
CDR3 protein: CASSLVGGGYEQYF
CDR3 DNA: TGTGCCAGCAGCCTCGTGGGGGGCGGGTACGAGCAGTACTTC

V gene: TRBV7-3
J gene: TRBJ2-3
D gene: .
clone size: .
CDR3 protein: CASSERAATLGTDTQYF
CDR3 DNA: TGTGCCAGCAGCGAAAGGGCAGCTACCCTCGGGACAGATACGCAGTATTTT

V gene: TRBV7-3
J gene: TRBJ2-5
D gene: .
clone size: .
CDR3 protein: CASSLSLLETQYF
CDR3 DNA: TGTGCCAGCAGCTTATCCCTTTTGGAGACCCAGTACTTC

V gene: TRBV11-2
J gene: TRBJ2-1
D gene: .
clone size: .
CDR3 protein: CASSSHGAGPRDEQFF
CDR3 DNA: TGTGCCAGCAGCTCCCACGGCGCGGGGCCGCGGGATGAGCAGTTCTTC

V gene: TRBV20-1
J gene: TRBJ2-7
D gene: .
clone size: .
CDR3 protein: CSANESGEQYF
CDR3 DNA: TGCAGTGCTAATGAATCAGGAGAGCAGTACTTC